Following are 15 T cell receptor beta chains from one sample sequenced in a study of T cell changes during pregnancy in multiple sclerosis. Repertoires were generated with immunoSEQ multiplex PCR, while TCRdb's copy carries only in-frame clones and drops some. The sample consists of some 60,000 clones, around 90% of them appearing once. Sequenced material: peripheral blood, taken after pregnancy. These receptors were collected from a female donor in good health, enrolled as a control in a pregnancy study.

The genes are TRBV27 and TRBJ2-7; the D gene is possibly TRBD2 (5 bases). CDR1 MNHEY and CDR2 SMNVEV come from the germline V gene (reference sequence). The CDR3 has 15 residues. Trimming shortened V by 4 bases and J by 0 bases, and 13 bases separated the two germline ends. The CDR3 coding sequence is TGTGCCAGCAGTTGGGCCCTAGGAGGCTCCTACGAGCAGTACTTC. Translated, it gives CASSWALGGSYEQYF.

This sequence joins TRBV7-2 and TRBJ2-2; no reliable D call. Germline lookup yields CDR1 SGHTA and CDR2 FQGNSA. The germline V and J ends were trimmed by 3 bases and 2 bases, with 7 bases remaining between them. The CDR3 totals 14 residues. CDR3 coding DNA: TGTGCCAGCAGCTTTGGCGGTAACACCGGGGAGCTGTTTTTT. Translated: CASSFGGNTGELFF.

The chain links TRBV28 to TRBJ2-7; TRBD2 matches at 11 bases. The CDR3 extends over 18 amino acids. After removal of 6 bases from V and 1 base from J, the junction contained 14 bases not matched to a gene. The germline V gene encodes CDR1 MDHEN and CDR2 SYDVKM. CDR3 amino acids: CASRGGGGLAARSYEQYF. The CDR3 DNA reads as TGTGCCAGCAGGGGCGGGGGGGGACTAGCGGCCCGATCCTACGAGCAGTACTTC. Complete variable domain (other parts from reference TRBV28 and TRBJ2-7): DVKVTQSSRYLVKRTGEKVFLECVQDMDHENMFWYRQDPGLGLRLIYFSYDVKMKEKGDIPEGYSVSREKKERFSLILESASTNQTSMYLCASRGGGGLAARSYEQYFGPGTRLTVT.

Turning to this clone: Germline and junction disagree at one end, which may indicate a read error. The chain has TRBV4-1 and TRBJ1-2; a possible D gene is TRBD1 (6 bases). This CDR3 is built from 14 residues. Germline V lookup: CDR1 MGHRA, CDR2 YSYEKL. The CDR3 sequence is CASSQGPDSYGCTF. Written as DNA, the CDR3 is TGCGCCAGCAGCCAAGGCCCGGACAGCTATGGCTGCACCTTC.

The J gene is TRBJ1-1, the V gene TRBV7-8; D possibly corresponds to TRBD1 (6 bases). The CDR3 runs 14 residues. Germline CDR1 and CDR2: SGHVS and FQNEAQ. V lost 3 bases and J lost 2, with 10 bases in between. This chain's CDR3 is CASSFTGGNTEAFF. CDR3 in DNA: TGTGCCAGCAGCTTCACGGGGGGCAACACTGAAGCTTTCTTT.

The chain combines TRBV2 with TRBJ2-3; TRBD2 matches 11 bases. V shed 5 bases and J 2 bases; nucleotides not matched to a gene: 9. CDR3 length: 17 amino acids. The V gene's germline CDR1 is SNHLY and CDR2 FYNNEI. The CDR3 protein is CASSFFASGRTTDTQYF. The CDR3 nucleotides read TGTGCCAGCAGTTTCTTTGCTAGCGGGAGGACCACAGATACGCAGTATTTT.

The chain is built from TRBV7-2 and TRBJ1-1; 8 bases match TRBD1. Unmatched junction bases numbered 8, after V lost 5 bases and J lost 3 bases. CDR1 is SGHTA and CDR2 is FQGNSA in the germline V gene. This CDR3 is 15 amino acids long. The CDR3 reads CASSEFGQGDTEAFF. The CDR3 bases are TGTGCCAGCAGCGAATTCGGACAGGGAGACACTGAAGCTTTCTTT.

This sequence joins TRBV2 and TRBJ2-3; 7 bases match TRBD2. The germline gives CDR1 SNHLY, CDR2 FYNNEI. J gave up 4 bases and V 4 bases, and 5 bases lay outside the gene matches. This CDR3 has 14 amino acids. CDR3 amino acids: CASSGRAGADTQYF. The CDR3 nucleotides read TGTGCCAGCAGTGGTAGGGCGGGAGCAGATACGCAGTATTTT.

As DNA, the CDR3 is TGTGCCAGCAGCCTTGGGACAGGGGGAGCAGATACGCAGTATTTT. Its protein is CASSLGTGGADTQYF. V is TRBV7-3 and J is TRBJ2-3, with 11 nucleotides matching TRBD1. The germline gives CDR1 SGHTA, CDR2 FQGTGA. V shed 5 bases and J 4 bases; nucleotides not matched to a gene: 5. The CDR3 covers 15 residues.

The chain is built from TRBV6-1 and TRBJ2-7, with D possibly matching TRBD2 (5 bases). Germline assignment: CDR1 MNHNS and CDR2 SASEGT. V was cut by 5 bases and J by 4 bases, with 12 bases left in between. The CDR3 has 13 amino acids. CDR3 in DNA: TGTGCCAGCAGTATTAGCGTAACTTACGAGCAGTACTTC. It encodes CASSISVTYEQYF.

This chain connects TRBV2 to TRBJ2-7; D is possibly TRBD2 (5 bases). Deletions cut 4 bases from V and 0 bases from J, with 16 bases between. Germline V gene data show CDR1 as SNHLY and CDR2 as FYNNEI. The CDR3 consists of 16 residues. The CDR3 nucleotides are TGTGCCAGCAGTGCAGAGGGAAGGAGTGGCTCCTACGAGCAGTACTTC. Residues: CASSAEGRSGSYEQYF.

The chain uses TRBV28 and TRBJ2-3, with TRBD2 matching 14 bases. Germline-derived CDR1 and CDR2 are MDHEN and SYDVKM. Trimming cost V 5 bases and J 3 bases; bases outside gene matches: 10. The CDR3 runs to 18 residues. The DNA for the CDR3 is TGTGCCAGCAGTCTTCCGTTGGGACTAGCGGGAGATACAGATACGCAGTATTTT. Amino acid sequence: CASSLPLGLAGDTDTQYF.

The chain has TRBV4-2 and TRBJ1-5; 7 bases are shared with TRBD1. The germline V gene has CDR1 LGHNA and CDR2 YNFKEQ. The CDR3 length is 14 residues. After removal of 3 bases from V and 3 bases from J, the junction contained 2 bases not matched to a gene. The CDR3 sequence is CASSHTGDNQPQHF. DNA of the CDR3: TGTGCCAGCAGCCATACAGGGGACAATCAGCCCCAGCATTTT.

The chain has TRBV11-2 and TRBJ1-5, with TRBD1 as a possible D gene (5 bases). In germline, CDR1 is SGHAT, CDR2 FQNNGV. V lost 0 bases and J lost 3, with 9 bases in between. This CDR3 contains 15 residues. The CDR3 here is CASSLDGRDNQPQHF. CDR3 coding DNA: TGTGCCAGCAGCTTAGACGGCAGGGACAATCAGCCCCAGCATTTT.

This chain joins TRBV28 and TRBJ2-5; 7 bases align to TRBD1. After removal of 5 bases from V and 4 bases from J, the junction contained 10 bases not matched to a gene. The CDR3 covers 15 residues. Per germline, CDR1 MDHEN and CDR2 SYDVKM. The CDR3 loop reads CASSQRQGGAETQYF. For the CDR3, the DNA is TGTGCCAGCAGTCAAAGACAGGGCGGCGCAGAGACCCAGTACTTC.